The clone carrying this TCR beta chain was seen only a few times. The data derive from a study of CD8 T cells in Susac syndrome. CDR3 length: 15 residues. V trimming: 1 base; J trimming: 0 bases; junction bases outside the gene matches: 3. Germline V gene lookup returns CDR1 DFQATT and CDR2 SNEGSKA (reference sequence). Reverse transcription of about 0.45 to 1 ug RNA was performed with random hexamers. TCRdb recomputed calls from the immunoSEQ multiplex PCR reads with MiXCR, one row per CDR3 protein. This sample has approximately 170,000 distinct CDR3 sequences; roughly 94% occur once, and the top ten carry around 0.079%.

Sequencing used CD4+ T cells from PBMCs. The rearrangement uses TRBV20-1 and TRBJ2-7; TRBD2 matches 10 bases. This clonotype was obtained from a human donor in good health. CDR3 in DNA: TGCAGTGCTAGAGCGGGGACTAGCGACTCCTACGAGCAGTACTTC. Protein product: CSARAGTSDSYEQYF.